This entry concerns a single TCR beta chain. V shed 3 bases and J 6 bases; nucleotides not matched to a gene: 7. The CDR3 spans 14 residues. Per the germline V gene, CDR1 is LNHNV and CDR2 is YYDKDF (reference sequence). The record originates from a study of blood T cell repertoires in COVID-19. Study context: The origin of the acute and convalescent COVID-19 samples was the United States, Italy and Spain. Sources were T cells, B-cell-depleted T cells, or PBMCs; the material itself was cDNA or gDNA.

In the original analysis: Amplifying reference gene primers gave estimates of nucleated cell counts. Clones were sequenced by immunoSEQ multiplex PCR, and TCRdb holds only the in-frame ones, with some missing. V and J calls and clone size come straight from that table; D and trimming were deduced from the DNA. The repertoire holds about 78,000 clones, 90% seen once, with about 1% in the top ten. The genes are TRBV15 and TRBJ2-7, with TRBD1 matching over 8 bases. Sequences were obtained from peripheral blood. The sequence derives from a woman in her forties or fifties in a cohort sampled during active COVID-19. CDR3 nucleotide sequence: TGTGCCACCAGCAGGGGTCGAACAGGGGGCGAGCAGTACTTC. This sequence encodes CATSRGRTGGEQYF. Variable domain in full (rest from reference TRBV15 and TRBJ2-7): DAMVIQNPRYQVTQFGKPVTLSCSQTLNHNVMYWYQQKSSQAPKLLFHYYDKDFNNEADTPDNFQSRRPNTSFCFLDIRSPGLGDTAMYLCATSRGRTGGEQYFGPGTRLTVT.